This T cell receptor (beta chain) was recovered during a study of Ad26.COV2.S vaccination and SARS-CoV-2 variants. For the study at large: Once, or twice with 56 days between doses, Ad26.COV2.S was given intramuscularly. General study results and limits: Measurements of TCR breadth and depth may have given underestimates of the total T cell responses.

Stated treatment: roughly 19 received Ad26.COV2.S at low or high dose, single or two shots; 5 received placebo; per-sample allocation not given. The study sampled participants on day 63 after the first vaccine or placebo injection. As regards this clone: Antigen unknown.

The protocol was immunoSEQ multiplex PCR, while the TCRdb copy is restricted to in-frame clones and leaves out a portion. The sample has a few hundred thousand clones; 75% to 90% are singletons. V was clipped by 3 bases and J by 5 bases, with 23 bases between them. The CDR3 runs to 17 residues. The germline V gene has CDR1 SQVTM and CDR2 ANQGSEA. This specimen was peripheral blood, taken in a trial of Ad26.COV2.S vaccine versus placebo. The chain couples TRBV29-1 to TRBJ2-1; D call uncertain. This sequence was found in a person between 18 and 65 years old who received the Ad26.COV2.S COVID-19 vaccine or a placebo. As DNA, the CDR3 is TGCAGCGTTGAGTTGTTAGCAAGGGCCTGGGCAAACAATGAGCAGTTCTTC. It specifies CSVELLARAWANNEQFF.